Below are 26 T cell receptor beta chains sequenced from a single sample in a study of blood T cell repertoires in COVID-19. Generated by immunoSEQ multiplex PCR, the TCRdb table keeps only in-frame clones and is missing some. The table shows hundreds of thousands of clones, with around 88% occurring only once. Sequenced material: peripheral blood. The origin of the receptors is a woman in her forties or fifties with COVID-19, enrolled during active disease.

This chain links TRBV30 with TRBJ1-1; D not resolved. The CDR3 length is 14 residues. Looked up from germline, CDR1 is GTSNPN and CDR2 is SVGIG (reference sequence). The V gene lost 5 bases and the J gene lost 0 bases, with 13 bases spanning the gap. The CDR3: CAWFPGLLNTEAFF. As DNA, the CDR3 is TGTGCCTGGTTTCCCGGACTTTTGAACACTGAAGCTTTCTTT.

The V and J genes are TRBV7-2 and TRBJ1-1, with D hard to call. The CDR3 covers 14 residues. Germline V gene data show CDR1 as SGHTA and CDR2 as FQGNSA. Trimming took off 1 base at V and 5 bases at J, with 11 bases between the two ends. The CDR3 here is CASSLDSFGTEAFF. The CDR3 DNA follows: TGTGCCAGCAGCTTAGATTCTTTCGGGACTGAAGCTTTCTTT.

The gene calls are TRBV5-6 and TRBJ1-4; D might be TRBD1 (5 bases). Germline V lookup: CDR1 SGHDT, CDR2 YYEEEE. Deletions cut 1 base from V and 7 bases from J, with 14 bases between. This CDR3 has 15 amino acids. For the CDR3, the DNA is TGTGCCAGCAGCTTGCCCTCGGGAGGGACTGAAAAACTGTTTTTT. As protein: CASSLPSGGTEKLFF.

The rearrangement uses TRBV7-2 and TRBJ2-1; 10 nucleotides match TRBD1. CDR3 length: 18 amino acids. The V and J ends lost 4 bases and 8 bases, in that order; junction bases with no gene match: 17. CDR1 SGHTA and CDR2 FQGNSA come from the germline V gene. The CDR3 DNA follows: TGTGCCAGCAGCTCCCTTGACGGGACAGGGGTTTGGTTAGATGAGCAGTTCTTC. Its protein product is CASSSLDGTGVWLDEQFF.

This sequence joins TRBV5-4 and TRBJ2-6; tentatively, D is TRBD2 (5 bases). V shed 2 bases and J shed 1 base, with 13 bases lying between them. The CDR3 consists of 17 residues. Germline loops: CDR1 SGHNT, CDR2 YYREEE (reference sequence). The CDR3: CASSFGGSRSGANVLTF. For the CDR3, the DNA is TGTGCCAGCAGCTTCGGAGGCAGCCGTTCTGGGGCCAACGTCCTGACTTTC.

The chain uses TRBV6-5 and TRBJ2-3; weak D call: TRBD1 (5 bases). From germline, CDR1 is MNHEY and CDR2 SVGAGI. The V gene lost 6 bases and the J gene lost 1 base, with 11 bases spanning the gap. The CDR3 extends over 14 amino acids. Here the CDR3 reads CASRGPLGTDTQYF. The DNA of the CDR3 is TGTGCCAGCAGGGGGCCTCTGGGCACAGATACGCAGTATTTT.

This chain links TRBV12-3 or TRBV12-4 with TRBJ1-6; 7 nucleotides agree with TRBD1. J gave up 10 bases and V 6 bases, and 6 bases lay outside the gene matches. There are 13 residues in the CDR3. The CDR3 DNA reads TGTGCCAGCAGACCGACAGGGAGCTCACCCCTCCACTTT. Its protein product is CASRPTGSSPLHF.

This clone was observed once. This sequence joins TRBV21-1 and TRBJ2-1; the table calls TRBD2, which could not be checked here. TRBV21-1 is a listed pseudogene. The length of the CDR3 is 17 residues. CDR3 coding DNA: TGTGCCAGCAGCTCCCAGATAGCGGGGGCCCTAGGCAATGAGCAGTTCTTC. Its protein is CASSSQIAGALGNEQFF.

V is TRBV2 and J is TRBJ2-2, with D possibly TRBD1 on 5 matching bases. Germline assignment: CDR1 SNHLY and CDR2 FYNNEI. CDR3 size: 14 residues. The V end lost 6 bases, the J end lost 4 bases, and 12 bases lay between the germline ends. CDR3: CASSPTGATGELFF. DNA for the CDR3: TGTGCCAGCAGCCCCACAGGTGCCACCGGGGAGCTGTTTTTT.

J is TRBJ2-1 and V is TRBV27; TRBD1 agrees at 9 bases. Germline CDR1 and CDR2: MNHEY and SMNVEV (reference sequence). V trimming: 0 bases; J trimming: 4 bases; junction bases outside the gene matches: 4. The CDR3 totals 16 residues. DNA for the CDR3: TGTGCCAGCAGTTTATCCATGGGACAGGGTTACAATGAGCAGTTCTTC. It specifies CASSLSMGQGYNEQFF.

The chain uses TRBV6-5 and TRBJ1-1, with no clear D. Germline V lookup: CDR1 MNHEY, CDR2 SVGAGI. The V gene lost 6 bases and the J gene lost 8 bases, with 16 bases spanning the gap. The CDR3 totals 13 residues. CDR3 sequence: CASSRGSGREAFF. The CDR3 nucleotides read TGTGCCAGCAGCCGAGGGAGCGGACGAGAAGCTTTCTTT.

The chain combines TRBV11-1 with TRBJ2-3; 8 nucleotides match TRBD2. Germline V gives CDR1 SGHAT, CDR2 FQDESV (reference sequence). This CDR3 contains 15 residues. V gave up 5 bases and J gave up 7 bases; unmatched junction bases: 11. CDR3 in amino acids: CASSTAGTRTHTQYF. The DNA for the CDR3 is TGTGCCAGCAGCACCGCCGGGACTAGGACACATACGCAGTATTTT. Supplemented by reference TRBV11-1 and TRBJ2-3, the full variable domain reads EAEVAQSPRYKITEKSQAVAFWCDPISGHATLYWYRQILGQGPELLVQFQDESVVDDSQLPKDRFSAERLKGVDSTLKIQPAELGDSAMYLCASSTAGTRTHTQYFGPGTRLTVL.

The chain links TRBV24-1 to TRBJ2-1; 13 nucleotides line up with TRBD2. V gave up 3 bases and J gave up 5 bases; unmatched junction bases: 3. Germline loops: CDR1 KGHDR, CDR2 SFDVKD. The CDR3 consists of 16 residues. CDR3 nucleotide sequence: TGTGCCACCAGTGATCACACTAGCGGGGGGGACAATGAGCAGTTCTTC. Translation gives CATSDHTSGGDNEQFF.

J is TRBJ2-1 and V is TRBV10-2; D might be TRBD2 (6 bases). The CDR3 consists of 14 residues. The V end lost 7 bases, the J end lost 5 bases, and 15 bases lay between the germline ends. Germline CDR1 and CDR2: WSHSY and SAAADI. Here the CDR3 DNA reads TGCGCCAGCACGACAGCGGGCGGGCACAATGAGCAGTTCTTC. It specifies CASTTAGGHNEQFF.

The J gene is TRBJ1-2, the V gene TRBV5-4, with D possibly being TRBD1 (5 bases). Germline assignment: CDR1 SGHNT and CDR2 YYREEE (reference sequence). V was cut by 1 base and J by 5 bases, with 12 bases left in between. CDR3 length: 14 amino acids. In nucleotides, the CDR3 is TGTGCCAGCAGCTTGTTTCGGGACTCTTATGGCTACACCTTC. It specifies CASSLFRDSYGYTF.

The V call is TRBV6-5, the J call TRBJ2-1; TRBD1 aligns across 7 bases. CDR1 is MNHEY, CDR2 SVGAGI, per germline. Trimming removed 6 bases from V and 8 bases from J; junction bases left unmatched: 13. The CDR3 spans 15 residues. In nucleotides, the CDR3 is TGTGCCAGCAGGCTAACGACAGGGTACGTTGATGAGCAGTTCTTC. Residues: CASRLTTGYVDEQFF.

The chain links TRBV5-1 to TRBJ2-2; D is possibly TRBD2 (6 bases). The CDR3 length is 17 residues. Germline lookup yields CDR1 SGHRS and CDR2 YFSETQ. The V gene lost 0 bases and the J gene lost 5 bases, with 17 bases spanning the gap. This CDR3 is CASSLVGPDGGTGELFF. DNA of the CDR3: TGCGCCAGCAGCTTGGTGGGACCGGACGGGGGAACCGGGGAGCTGTTTTTT. The full variable domain, with the rest looked up from reference TRBV5-1 and TRBJ2-2, is KAGVTQTPRYLIKTRGQQVTLSCSPISGHRSVSWYQQTPGQGLQFLFEYFSETQRNKGNFPGRFSGRQFSNSRSEMNVSTLELGDSALYLCASSLVGPDGGTGELFFGEGSRLTVL.

The chain recombines TRBV30 with TRBJ1-2, with TRBD1 identical over 7 bases. V gave up 2 bases and J gave up 8 bases; unmatched junction bases: 8. CDR1 is GTSNPN, CDR2 SVGIG, per germline (reference sequence). The CDR3 covers 13 residues. The CDR3 loop reads CAWSLTGWGGYTF. DNA of the CDR3: TGTGCCTGGAGTCTGACAGGGTGGGGAGGCTACACCTTC.

A note on this clone: At the DNA level, this CDR3 is encoded by other sequences in the same sample as well. This chain joins TRBV30 and TRBJ1-2; TRBD1 matches at 7 bases. CDR3 length: 14 amino acids. In germline, CDR1 is GTSNPN, CDR2 SVGIG (reference sequence). V lost 2 bases and J lost 3; bases outside the gene matches: 6. DNA of the CDR3: TGTGCCTGGAGTCGTAACAGGGGAGACTATGGCTACACCTTC. Its translation: CAWSRNRGDYGYTF.

This clone was counted between two and nine times. One junction end does not reproduce the germline sequence, and a read error may be involved. The chain recombines TRBV6-1 with TRBJ1-2; D call uncertain. Germline CDR1 MNHNS, CDR2 SASEGT. The CDR3 is 16 residues long. CDR3 in DNA: TGTGCCAGCAGTAAAGCGACGACATCTCCCAACTATGGCTACACCTTC. Protein sequence: CASSKATTSPNYGYTF.

V and J are TRBV29-1 and TRBJ1-1; tentatively, D is TRBD1 (6 bases). Per the germline V gene, CDR1 is SQVTM and CDR2 is ANQGSEA. Trimming stripped 5 bases from V and 4 bases from J, with 20 bases between. This CDR3 comprises 15 residues. CDR3 coding DNA: TGCAGCGTTCAGAATCCGGTGAGGGGGGGCACTGAAGCTTTCTTT. Its protein product is CSVQNPVRGGTEAFF.

V gene TRBV28 combines with J gene TRBJ2-7; 7 positions match TRBD1. Trimming at V came to 7 bases and at J to 3 bases, leaving 12 bases not matched to a gene. From germline, CDR1 is MDHEN and CDR2 SYDVKM. The CDR3 has 15 amino acids. CDR3 nucleotides: TGTGCCAGCACCCTATCCCCGGGACAGATCTACGAGCAGTACTTC. Its translation is CASTLSPGQIYEQYF.

J is TRBJ1-5 and V is TRBV7-6; no definite D call. The CDR3 runs to 13 residues. The V end lost 3 bases, the J end lost 3 bases, and 6 bases lay between the germline ends. Germline V gene lookup returns CDR1 SGHVS and CDR2 FNYEAQ. CDR3 nucleotides: TGTGCCAGCAGCTTGTCAGACAATCAGCCCCAGCATTTT. Its protein is CASSLSDNQPQHF.

The sample holds many counts of this clone. The V call is TRBV28, the J call TRBJ2-3, with 7 positions matching TRBD2. The CDR3 covers 15 residues. Germline V lookup: CDR1 MDHEN, CDR2 SYDVKM. V dropped 6 bases and J dropped 6; count of bases not matched to a gene: 12. The CDR3 spells CASSLAGRAFDTQYF. The CDR3 DNA follows: TGTGCCAGCAGCCTGGCGGGGAGGGCATTTGATACGCAGTATTTT.

V and J are TRBV19 and TRBJ1-6; D unresolved. CDR1 is LNHDA, CDR2 SQIVND, per germline (reference sequence). This CDR3 region has 12 residues. Trimming removed 0 bases from V and 10 bases from J, with 4 bases in between. The CDR3 is CASSIELSPLHF. The CDR3 nucleotides read TGTGCCAGTAGTATAGAACTATCACCCCTCCACTTT.

This clone has just a few counts. The genes are TRBV4-1 and TRBJ1-3, with 8 bases identical to TRBD1. Germline loops: CDR1 MGHRA, CDR2 YSYEKL. CDR3 size: 17 residues. V trimming: 1 base; J trimming: 4 bases; junction bases outside the gene matches: 9. The CDR3: CASSQVNRGAKGNTIYF. In nucleotides, the CDR3 is TGCGCCAGCAGCCAAGTAAACAGGGGGGCGAAAGGAAACACCATATATTTT.